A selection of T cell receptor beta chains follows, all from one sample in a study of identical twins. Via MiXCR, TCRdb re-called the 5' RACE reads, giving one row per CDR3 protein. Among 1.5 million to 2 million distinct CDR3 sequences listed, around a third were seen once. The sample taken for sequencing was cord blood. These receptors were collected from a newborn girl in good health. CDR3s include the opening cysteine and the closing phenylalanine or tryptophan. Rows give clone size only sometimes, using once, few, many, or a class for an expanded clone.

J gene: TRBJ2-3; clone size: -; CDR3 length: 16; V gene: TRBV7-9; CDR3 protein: CASSSGLAGSLDTQYF
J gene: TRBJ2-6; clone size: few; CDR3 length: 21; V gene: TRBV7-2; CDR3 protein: CASSLALSFRTGGSGANVLTF
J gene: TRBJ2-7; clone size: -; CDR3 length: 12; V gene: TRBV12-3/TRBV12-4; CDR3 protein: CASTSRGHEQYF
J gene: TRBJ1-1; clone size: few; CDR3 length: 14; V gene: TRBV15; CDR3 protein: CATRSGTVDTEAFF
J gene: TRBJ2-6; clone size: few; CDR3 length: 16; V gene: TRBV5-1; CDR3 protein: CASSLRREKGANVLTF
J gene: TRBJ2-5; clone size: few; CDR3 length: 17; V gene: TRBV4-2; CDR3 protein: CASSQGELAGGLETQYF
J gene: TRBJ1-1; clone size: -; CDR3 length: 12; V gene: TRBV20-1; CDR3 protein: CSADGGYTEAFF
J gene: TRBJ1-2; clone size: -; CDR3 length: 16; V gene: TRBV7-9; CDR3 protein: CASSEVGQGDPYGYTF
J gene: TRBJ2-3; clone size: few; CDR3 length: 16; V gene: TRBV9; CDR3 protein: CASSVAIQGGTDTQYF
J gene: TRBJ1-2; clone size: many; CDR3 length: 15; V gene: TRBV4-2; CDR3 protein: CASSQVDRSWYGYTF
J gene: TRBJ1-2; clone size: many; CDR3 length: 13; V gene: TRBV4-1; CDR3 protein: CASSQDGFYGYTF
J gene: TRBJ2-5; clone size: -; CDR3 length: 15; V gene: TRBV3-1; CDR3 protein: CASSRGLESYNEQYF
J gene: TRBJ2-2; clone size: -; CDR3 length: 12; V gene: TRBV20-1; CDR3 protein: CSVEGGPRELFF
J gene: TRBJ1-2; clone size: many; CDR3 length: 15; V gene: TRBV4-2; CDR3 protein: CASSQPGQAIFGYTF
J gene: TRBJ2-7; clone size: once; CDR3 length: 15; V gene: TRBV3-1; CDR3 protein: CASSQGFRVSYEQYF
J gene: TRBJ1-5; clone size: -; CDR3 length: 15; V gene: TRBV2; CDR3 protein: CASSVAGFGNQPQHF
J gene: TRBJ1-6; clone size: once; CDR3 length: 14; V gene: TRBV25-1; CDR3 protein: CASRAGQGGSPLHF
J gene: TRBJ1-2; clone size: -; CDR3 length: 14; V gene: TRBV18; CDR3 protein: CASSPVQGAEGYTF
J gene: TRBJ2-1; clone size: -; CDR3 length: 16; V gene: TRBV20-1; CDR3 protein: CSARTTPVASGNEQFF
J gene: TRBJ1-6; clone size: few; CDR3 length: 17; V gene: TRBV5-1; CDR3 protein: CASSLVGFDRANSPLHF
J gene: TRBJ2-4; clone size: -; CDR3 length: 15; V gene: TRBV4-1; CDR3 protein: CASSPGLAAKNIQYF
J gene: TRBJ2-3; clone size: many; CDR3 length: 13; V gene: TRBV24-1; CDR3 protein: CATSDSSTDTQYF
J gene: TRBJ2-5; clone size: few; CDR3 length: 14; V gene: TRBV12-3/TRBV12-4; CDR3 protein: CASRPPGTKETQYF
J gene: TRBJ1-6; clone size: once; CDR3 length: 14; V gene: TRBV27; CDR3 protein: CASSWGQGASPPHF
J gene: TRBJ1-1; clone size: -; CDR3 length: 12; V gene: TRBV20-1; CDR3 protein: CSARQVGTEAFF
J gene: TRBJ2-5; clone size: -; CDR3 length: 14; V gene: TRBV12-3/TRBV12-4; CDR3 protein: CASWVAGGEETQYF
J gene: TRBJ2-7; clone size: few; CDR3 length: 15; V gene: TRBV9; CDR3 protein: CASSAMDRGHNEQYF